The 15 T cell receptor beta chains presented below share a single source sample, sequenced in a study of blood T cells in healthy people across ages. PCR was performed a second time for roughly 6 to 12 cycles using a sample-barcoded 5' primer and a J-beta primer mix. MiXCR, applied by TCRdb to the 5' RACE reads, yields one record per CDR3 protein. In the table there are approximately 830,000 distinct CDR3 sequences, roughly 60% of which are singletons. The sequenced material came from blood. The source is a man in his thirties or forties in good health.

The chain employs TRBV4-3 and TRBJ2-1; TRBD2 matches at 8 bases. Germline V gene sequence: CDR1 LGHNA, CDR2 YSLEER. The J segment lost 6 bases and the V segment lost 3 bases, leaving 10 bases of the junction unmatched. The length of the CDR3 is 16 residues. CDR3 DNA: TGCGCCAGCAGCCATTACTCGGGACTAGTCTTCAATGAGCAGTTCTTC. This translates into CASSHYSGLVFNEQFF.

This clonotype was seen a handful of times. Here the CDR3 reads CASSYRDSPNYGYTF. The CDR3 DNA reads TGTGCCAGCAGTTACCGGGACAGTCCTAACTATGGCTACACCTTC. This chain joins TRBV6-2 or TRBV6-3 and TRBJ1-2; 7 positions match TRBD1. V shed 2 bases and J 0 bases; nucleotides not matched to a gene: 3. Germline V lookup: CDR1 MNHEY, CDR2 SVGEGT. The CDR3 is 15 amino acids.

This clonotype was observed a few times. V and J are TRBV5-1 and TRBJ2-3; D possibly corresponds to TRBD1 (6 bases). This CDR3 comprises 15 residues. The germline V and J ends were trimmed by 0 bases and 0 bases, with 8 bases remaining between them. Germline CDR1 and CDR2: SGHRS and YFSETQ. DNA for the CDR3: TGCGCCAGCAGCTTGGGGACAGATAGCACAGATACGCAGTATTTT. It codes for CASSLGTDSTDTQYF.

The gene calls are TRBV20-1 and TRBJ2-1; no definite D call. The CDR3 is 15 residues long. V shed 0 bases and J shed 2 bases, with 11 bases lying between them. From germline, CDR1 is DFQATT and CDR2 SNEGSKA (reference sequence). The CDR3 reads CSARDLQRPYNEQFF. The CDR3 DNA is TGCAGTGCTAGAGATCTCCAGCGCCCCTACAATGAGCAGTTCTTC.

Details on this clonotype: One end of the junction is discordant with germline, which a read error may explain. The chain links TRBV7-7 to TRBJ2-1, with D possibly TRBD1 on 5 matching bases. Germline V lookup: CDR1 SSHAT, CDR2 FNYEAQ (reference sequence). The CDR3 has 16 amino acids. Written as DNA, the CDR3 is TGTGCTAGCAGCTTAGGCTTGGGGCAGTTTGCCAATGAGCAGTTCTTC. Translated: CASSLGLGQFANEQFF.

The J gene is TRBJ1-5, the V gene TRBV7-8; D possibly corresponds to TRBD1 (6 bases). The CDR3 sequence is 22 residues long. Trimming stripped 1 base from V and 4 bases from J, with 32 bases between. Germline V gives CDR1 SGHVS, CDR2 FQNEAQ. CDR3 region: CASSLVGAPGEATRAGNQPQHF. For the CDR3, the DNA is TGTGCCAGCAGCTTAGTAGGGGCTCCAGGGGAGGCTACTCGGGCCGGTAATCAGCCCCAGCATTTT.

This clonotype was seen more than once but under ten times. This rearrangement joins TRBV9 to TRBJ2-5; TRBD1 aligns across 9 bases. The J call may not be correct, given that the DNA end is closer to TRBJ2-7. Per the germline V gene, CDR1 is SGDLS and CDR2 is YYNGEE. This CDR3 has 16 amino acids. The CDR3 reads CASSPDSGQGQYEQYF. The CDR3, as DNA: TGTGCCAGCAGCCCCGATAGTGGACAGGGGCAATACGAGCAGTACTTC.

This clonotype turned up a few times. The chain carries TRBV7-2 and TRBJ2-5; D remains ambiguous. Germline V gene data show CDR1 as SGHTA and CDR2 as FQGNSA. The CDR3 totals 14 residues. V lost 0 bases and J lost 3, with 8 bases in between. The CDR3 protein is CASSLASGKETQYF. The CDR3 region has the DNA TGTGCCAGCAGCTTAGCATCGGGTAAAGAGACCCAGTACTTC.

This clonotype was observed a handful of times. The genes are TRBV29-1 and TRBJ2-1, with TRBD2 identical over 9 bases. J gave up 4 bases and V 6 bases, and 7 bases lay outside the gene matches. Germline V lookup: CDR1 SQVTM, CDR2 ANQGSEA. This CDR3 has 14 amino acids. CDR3 in DNA: TGCAGCGTAGGTAGCGGGGGCGTGTACAATGAGCAGTTCTTC. Protein sequence: CSVGSGGVYNEQFF.

This chain connects TRBV6-5 to TRBJ2-5; TRBD2 matches 8 bases. This CDR3 spans 14 amino acids. Germline V lookup: CDR1 MNHEY, CDR2 SVGAGI. With 7 bases clipped from V and 2 bases from J, the junction kept 6 bases outside the gene matches. CDR3: CASTGGPRQETQYF. The CDR3, as DNA: TGTGCCAGCACGGGGGGGCCAAGGCAAGAGACCCAGTACTTC.

The rearrangement links TRBV20-1 to TRBJ2-7; no firm D call. The CDR3 runs to 12 residues. Germline assignment: CDR1 DFQATT and CDR2 SNEGSKA (reference sequence). Trimming pared 6 bases from V and 7 bases from J, leaving 16 bases between. The CDR3 nucleotides read TGCAGTGCCTGGCACCCCCGCAGGGAGCAGTACTTC. Protein sequence: CSAWHPRREQYF.

This chain connects TRBV29-1 to TRBJ2-1; 8 nucleotides align to TRBD2. Germline loops: CDR1 SQVTM, CDR2 ANQGSEA. Germline trimming cut 2 bases from V and 8 bases from J; bases unmatched to any gene: 8. The CDR3 sequence is 14 residues long. This CDR3 reads CSVEISGKGYEQFF. The CDR3 DNA reads as TGCAGCGTTGAAATTAGCGGGAAGGGTTATGAGCAGTTCTTC.

The V and J genes are TRBV6-5 and TRBJ2-2, with TRBD2 as a possible D gene (5 bases). Per the germline V gene, CDR1 is MNHEY and CDR2 is SVGAGI. V was cut by 5 bases and J by 2 bases, with 12 bases left in between. The CDR3 loop spans 15 amino acids. The chain's CDR3 is CASSRSGVNTGELFF. In DNA, the CDR3 is TGTGCCAGCAGTCGGTCCGGGGTAAACACCGGGGAGCTGTTTTTT.

The chain couples TRBV11-2 to TRBJ2-4, with 7 bases lining up with TRBD1. TRBJ2-7 matches the DNA end more closely, so the J call is doubtful. The CDR3 is 16 amino acids. Germline CDR1 reads SGHAT; CDR2 reads FQNNGV. CDR3 sequence (DNA): TGTGCCAGCAGCCCCATAACAGGGGATGGGATATACGAGCAGTACTTC. The encoded protein is CASSPITGDGIYEQYF.

This clonotype was observed a handful of times. The rearrangement links TRBV7-2 to TRBJ1-2; 11 bases agree with TRBD1. Germline values: CDR1 SGHTA, CDR2 FQGNSA. Trimming at V came to 4 bases and at J to 4 bases, leaving 11 bases not matched to a gene. The CDR3 spans 17 residues. The CDR3 here is CASSSSGQGVLGYGYTF. In nucleotides, the CDR3 is TGTGCCAGCAGCTCCTCGGGACAGGGGGTTTTGGGCTATGGCTACACCTTC. The entire variable domain, with the rest obtained from reference TRBV7-2 and TRBJ1-2, is as follows: GAGVSQSPSNKVTEKGKDVELRCDPISGHTALYWYRQSLGQGLEFLIYFQGNSAPDKSGLPSDRFSAERTGGSVSTLTIQRTQQEDSAVYLCASSSSGQGVLGYGYTFGSGTRLTVV.